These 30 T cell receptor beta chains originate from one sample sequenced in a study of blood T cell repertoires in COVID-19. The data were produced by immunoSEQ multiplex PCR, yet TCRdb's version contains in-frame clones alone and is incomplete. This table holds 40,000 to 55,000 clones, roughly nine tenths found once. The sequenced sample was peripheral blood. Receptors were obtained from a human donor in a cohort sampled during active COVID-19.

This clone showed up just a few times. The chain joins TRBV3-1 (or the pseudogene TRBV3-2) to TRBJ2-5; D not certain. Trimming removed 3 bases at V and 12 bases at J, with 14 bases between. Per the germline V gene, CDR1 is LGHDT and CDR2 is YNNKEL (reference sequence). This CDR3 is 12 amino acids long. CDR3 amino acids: CASSQATGSEYF. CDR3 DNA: TGTGCCAGCAGCCAGGCAACCGGGTCGGAGTACTTC.

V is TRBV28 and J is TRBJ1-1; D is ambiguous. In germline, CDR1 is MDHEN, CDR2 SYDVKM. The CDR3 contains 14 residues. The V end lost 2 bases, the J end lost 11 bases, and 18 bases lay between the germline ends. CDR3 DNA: TGTGCCAGCAGTTTAGCCCCCAGGATGGATATGGCTTTCTTT. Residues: CASSLAPRMDMAFF.

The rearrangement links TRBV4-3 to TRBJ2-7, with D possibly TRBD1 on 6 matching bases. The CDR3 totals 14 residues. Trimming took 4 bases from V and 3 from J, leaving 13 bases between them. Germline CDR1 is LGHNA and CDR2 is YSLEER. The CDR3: CASSPGQGLYEQYF. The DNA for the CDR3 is TGCGCCAGCAGCCCTGGGCAGGGGCTCTACGAGCAGTACTTC.

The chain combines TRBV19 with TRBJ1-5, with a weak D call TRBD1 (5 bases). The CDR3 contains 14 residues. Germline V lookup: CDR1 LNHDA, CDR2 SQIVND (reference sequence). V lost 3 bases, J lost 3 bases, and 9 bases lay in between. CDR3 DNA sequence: TGTGCCAGTAGTATCGACAGATACAATCAGCCCCAGCATTTT. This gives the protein CASSIDRYNQPQHF.

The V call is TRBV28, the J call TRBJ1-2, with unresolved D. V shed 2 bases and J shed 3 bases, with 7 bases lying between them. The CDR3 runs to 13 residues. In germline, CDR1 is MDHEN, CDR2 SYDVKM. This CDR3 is CASSLVGYYGYTF. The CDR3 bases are TGTGCCAGCAGTTTAGTCGGGTACTATGGCTACACCTTC.

The CDR3 sequence is CASAWGGRNTGELFF. CDR3 sequence (DNA): TGTGCCAGCGCGTGGGGCGGGAGGAACACCGGGGAGCTGTTTTTT. The V call is TRBV9, the J call TRBJ2-2; 7 bases align to TRBD2. The CDR3 has 15 amino acids. Germline values: CDR1 SGDLS, CDR2 YYNGEE. V was clipped by 7 bases and J by 1 base; unmatched bases: 7.

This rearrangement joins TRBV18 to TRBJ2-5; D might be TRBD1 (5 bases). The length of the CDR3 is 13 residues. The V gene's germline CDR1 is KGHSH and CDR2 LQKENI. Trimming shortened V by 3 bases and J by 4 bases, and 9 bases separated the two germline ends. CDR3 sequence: CASSPPQGETQYF. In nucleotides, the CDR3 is TGTGCCAGCTCACCCCCCCAGGGAGAGACCCAGTACTTC.

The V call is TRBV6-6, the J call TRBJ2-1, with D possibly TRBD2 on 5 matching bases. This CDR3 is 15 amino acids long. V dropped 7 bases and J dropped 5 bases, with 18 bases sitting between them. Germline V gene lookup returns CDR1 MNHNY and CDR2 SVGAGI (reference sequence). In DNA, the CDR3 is TGTGCCAGCAAAACAGACTACCACGAACACAATGAGCAGTTCTTC. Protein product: CASKTDYHEHNEQFF.

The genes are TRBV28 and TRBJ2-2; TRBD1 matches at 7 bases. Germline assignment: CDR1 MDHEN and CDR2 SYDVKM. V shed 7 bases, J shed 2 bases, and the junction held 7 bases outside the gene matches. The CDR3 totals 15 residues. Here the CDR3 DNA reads TGTGCCAGCAACTGGGACAGCCGAAACACCGGGGAGCTGTTTTTT. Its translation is CASNWDSRNTGELFF.

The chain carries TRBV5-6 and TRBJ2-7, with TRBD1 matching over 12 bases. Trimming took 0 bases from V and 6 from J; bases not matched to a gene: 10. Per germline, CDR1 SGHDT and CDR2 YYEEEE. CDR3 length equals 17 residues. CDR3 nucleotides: TGTGCCAGCAGCTTGGCTAAGGGACAGGGGGCCGAAGGCGAGCAGTACTTC. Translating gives CASSLAKGQGAEGEQYF.

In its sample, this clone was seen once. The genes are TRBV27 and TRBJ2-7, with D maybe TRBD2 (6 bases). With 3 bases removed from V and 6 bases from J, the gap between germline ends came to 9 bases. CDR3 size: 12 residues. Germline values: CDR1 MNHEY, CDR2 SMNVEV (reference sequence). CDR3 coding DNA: TGTGCCAGCAGTTTCGCGGGAAGCGAGCAGTACTTC. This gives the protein CASSFAGSEQYF.

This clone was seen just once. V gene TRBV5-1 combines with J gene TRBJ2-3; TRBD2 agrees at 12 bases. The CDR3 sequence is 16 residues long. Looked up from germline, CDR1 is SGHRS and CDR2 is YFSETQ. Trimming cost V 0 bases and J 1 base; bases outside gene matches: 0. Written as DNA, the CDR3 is TGCGCCAGCAGCTTGGGGACTAGCGGGGGCACAGATACGCAGTATTTT. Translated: CASSLGTSGGTDTQYF.

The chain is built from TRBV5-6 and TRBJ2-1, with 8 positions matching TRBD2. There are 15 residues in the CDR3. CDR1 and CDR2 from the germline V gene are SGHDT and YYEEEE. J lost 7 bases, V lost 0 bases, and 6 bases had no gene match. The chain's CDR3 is CASSLGPAGDNEQFF. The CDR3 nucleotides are TGTGCCAGCAGCTTGGGTCCAGCGGGAGATAATGAGCAGTTCTTC.

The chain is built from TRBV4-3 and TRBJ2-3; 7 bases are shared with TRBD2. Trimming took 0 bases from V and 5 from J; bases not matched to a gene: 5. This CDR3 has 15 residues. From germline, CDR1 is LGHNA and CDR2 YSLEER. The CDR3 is CASSQDGGDGDTQYF. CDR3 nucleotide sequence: TGCGCCAGCAGCCAAGATGGGGGGGATGGAGATACGCAGTATTTT.

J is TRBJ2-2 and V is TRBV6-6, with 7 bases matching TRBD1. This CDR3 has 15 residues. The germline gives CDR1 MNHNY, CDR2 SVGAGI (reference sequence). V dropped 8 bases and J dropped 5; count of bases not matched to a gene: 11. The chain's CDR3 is CASAYEGAWTGELFF. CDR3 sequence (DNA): TGTGCCAGCGCGTACGAGGGGGCTTGGACCGGGGAGCTGTTTTTT.

The CDR3 DNA reads TGTGCCAGCAGCTTATACGGCCAAGAGACCCAGTACTTC. It encodes CASSLYGQETQYF. V is TRBV7-2 and J is TRBJ2-5; D not resolved. The CDR3 is 13 amino acids. Germline V gene lookup returns CDR1 SGHTA and CDR2 FQGNSA. The V end lost 2 bases, the J end lost 1 base, and 5 bases lay between the germline ends.

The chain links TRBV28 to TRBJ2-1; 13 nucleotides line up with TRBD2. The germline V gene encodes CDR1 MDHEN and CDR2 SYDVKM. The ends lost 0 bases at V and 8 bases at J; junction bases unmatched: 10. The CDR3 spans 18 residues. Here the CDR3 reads CASSLWAGTSGKFDEQFF. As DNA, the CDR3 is TGTGCCAGCAGTTTATGGGCCGGGACTAGCGGGAAGTTCGATGAGCAGTTCTTC.

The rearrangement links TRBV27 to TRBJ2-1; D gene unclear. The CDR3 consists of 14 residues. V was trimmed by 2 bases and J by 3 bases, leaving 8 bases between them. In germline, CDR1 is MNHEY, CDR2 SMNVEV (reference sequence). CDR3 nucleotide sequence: TGTGCCAGCAGTTTAAAACCGGTCTACAATGAGCAGTTCTTC. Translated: CASSLKPVYNEQFF.

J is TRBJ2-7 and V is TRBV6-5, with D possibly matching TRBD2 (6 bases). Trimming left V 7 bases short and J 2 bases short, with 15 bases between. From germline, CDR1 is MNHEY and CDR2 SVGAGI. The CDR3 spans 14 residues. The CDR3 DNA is TGTGCCAGCAAAGAGAGGGAGGTTCCCTACGAGCAGTACTTC. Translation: CASKEREVPYEQYF.

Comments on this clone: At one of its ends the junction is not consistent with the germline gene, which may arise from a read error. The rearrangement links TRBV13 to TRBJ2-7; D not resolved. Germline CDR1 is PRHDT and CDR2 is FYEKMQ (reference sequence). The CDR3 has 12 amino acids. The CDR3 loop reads CASSLGSHEQYF. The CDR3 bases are TGTGCCAGCAGCTTAGGCTCCCACGAGCAGTACTTC.

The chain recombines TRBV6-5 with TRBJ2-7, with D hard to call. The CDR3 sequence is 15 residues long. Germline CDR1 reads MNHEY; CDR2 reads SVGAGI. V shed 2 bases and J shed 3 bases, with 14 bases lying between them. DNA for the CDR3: TGTGCCAGCAGTTACCGGAGCACCCCGAACTACGAGCAGTACTTC. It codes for CASSYRSTPNYEQYF.

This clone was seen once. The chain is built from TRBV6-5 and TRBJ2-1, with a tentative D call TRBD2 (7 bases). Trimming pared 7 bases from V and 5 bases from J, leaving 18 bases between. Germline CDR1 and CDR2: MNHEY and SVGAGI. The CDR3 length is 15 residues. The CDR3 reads CASTTGTTNHNEQFF. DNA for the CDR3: TGTGCCAGCACCACAGGGACTACCAACCACAATGAGCAGTTCTTC.

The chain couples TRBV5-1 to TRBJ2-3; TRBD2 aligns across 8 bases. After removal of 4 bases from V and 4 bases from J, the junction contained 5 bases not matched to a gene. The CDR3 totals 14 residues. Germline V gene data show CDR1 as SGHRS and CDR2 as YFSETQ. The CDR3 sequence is CASSRSGAADTQYF. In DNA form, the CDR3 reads TGCGCCAGCAGCCGTAGCGGGGCGGCAGATACGCAGTATTTT.

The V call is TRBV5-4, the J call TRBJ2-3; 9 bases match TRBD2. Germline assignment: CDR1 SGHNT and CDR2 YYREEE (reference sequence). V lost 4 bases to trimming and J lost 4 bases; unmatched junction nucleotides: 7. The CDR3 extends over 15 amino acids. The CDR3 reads CASSRRSGSADTQYF. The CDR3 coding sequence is TGTGCCAGCAGCCGCCGTAGCGGGAGTGCAGATACGCAGTATTTT.

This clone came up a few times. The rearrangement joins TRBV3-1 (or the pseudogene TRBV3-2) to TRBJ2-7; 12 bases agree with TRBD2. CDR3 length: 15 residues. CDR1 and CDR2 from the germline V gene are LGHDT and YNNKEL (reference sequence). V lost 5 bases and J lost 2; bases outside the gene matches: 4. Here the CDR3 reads CASSELAGGPYEQYF. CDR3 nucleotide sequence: TGTGCCAGCAGCGAGCTAGCGGGAGGGCCCTACGAGCAGTACTTC.

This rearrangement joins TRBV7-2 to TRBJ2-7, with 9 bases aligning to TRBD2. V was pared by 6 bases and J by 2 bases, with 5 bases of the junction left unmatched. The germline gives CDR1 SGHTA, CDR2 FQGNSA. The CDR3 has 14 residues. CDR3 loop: CASSTTSGTYEQYF. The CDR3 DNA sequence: TGTGCCAGCAGTACGACTAGCGGCACCTACGAGCAGTACTTC.

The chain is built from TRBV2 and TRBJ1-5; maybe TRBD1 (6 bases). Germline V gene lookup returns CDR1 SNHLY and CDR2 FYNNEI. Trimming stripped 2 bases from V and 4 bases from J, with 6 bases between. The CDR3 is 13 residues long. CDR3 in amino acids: CASSERGNQPQHF. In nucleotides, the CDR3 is TGTGCCAGCAGTGAAAGGGGGAATCAGCCCCAGCATTTT.

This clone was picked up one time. The CDR3 nucleotides read TGTGCCAGTAGTGGCGACATCTTTACCTCTGGAAACACCATATATTTT. Amino acid sequence: CASSGDIFTSGNTIYF. The chain employs TRBV19 and TRBJ1-3; D unresolved. Trimming pared 5 bases from V and 0 bases from J, leaving 14 bases between. CDR3 length equals 16 residues. The germline CDR1 and CDR2 sequences are LNHDA and SQIVND (reference sequence).

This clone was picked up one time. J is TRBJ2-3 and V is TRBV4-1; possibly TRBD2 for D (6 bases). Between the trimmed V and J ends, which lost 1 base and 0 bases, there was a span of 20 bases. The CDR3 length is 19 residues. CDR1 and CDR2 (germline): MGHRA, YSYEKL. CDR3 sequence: CASSQGAGLSSASTDTQYF. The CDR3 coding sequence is TGCGCCAGCAGCCAAGGGGCAGGCCTTTCTAGCGCTAGCACAGATACGCAGTATTTT.

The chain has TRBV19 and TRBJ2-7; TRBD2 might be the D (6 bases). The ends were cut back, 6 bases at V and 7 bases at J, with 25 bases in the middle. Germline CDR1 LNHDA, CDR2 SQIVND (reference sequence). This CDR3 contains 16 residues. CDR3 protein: CASRENRDFGFGEQYF. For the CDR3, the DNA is TGTGCCAGTAGAGAAAATCGGGACTTCGGGTTCGGGGAGCAGTACTTC.